This TCR beta chain was recovered during a study of T cells after yellow fever vaccination (dated by TCRdb to between 2018 and 2021). The study in broad terms: The SMART-Seq v4 Ultra Low Input RNA kit was used to prepare libraries from fractions with low cell numbers. Blood was collected at multiple timepoints before and after primary and secondary immunization, and bulk PBMC replicates and cell subsets were isolated. Two healthy male donors, one aged 18 to 30 and one aged 30 to 40 years, were included in the cohort. To track T-cell clones before and after primary and booster YFV17D yellow fever vaccination, bulk TCR alpha and beta repertoires were sequenced longitudinally. Study-level results and caveats: A small fraction of clonotypes appeared in both the CD4 and CD8 compartments, likely as a result of convergent recombination. Compared with the primary T-cell response, the secondary T-cell response was faster but weaker, reaching its peak on day 5 rather than on day 15. FACS-sorted repertoires could contain abundant contaminating clonotypes from the bulk population, so computational filtering was required. Most clones expanded after primary vaccination (approximately 95% of CD4 and about 85% of CD8) were re-detected after the booster, suggesting that broad memory maintenance occurred. Because the study included only a couple of donors, the extent to which the findings can be generalized is limited.

The CDR1 and CDR2 encoded by the germline V gene are SQVTM and ANQGSEA. The CDR3 measures 14 amino acids from cysteine to phenylalanine. Left in the record is the CDR3 DNA by itself, 42 bases read in frame from the first base. After removal of 5 bases from V and 7 bases from J, the junction retains 10 bases not matched to a gene. As to this clonotype: Its recognized antigen is unknown. It has no much larger one-base neighbor in the sample; base qualities were not kept.

TCR cDNA was made using 5'RACE template switching, a step that added a universal primer site and unique molecular identifiers. Priming for cDNA synthesis came from both the TCR alpha and TCR beta constant segments. Two PCR steps were used to amplify libraries, with sample barcodes and sequencing adapters being added in the second step. Libraries were sequenced on Illumina HiSeq 2500 (2x100 bp) or NovaSeq (2x150 bp). In the authors' own workflow: Reads were demultiplexed and collapsed into UMI consensus sequences with MIGEC, and V(D)J alignment was performed with MiXCR. Vaccine-responding clonotypes were identified with edgeR using replicate PBMC samples, with FDR below 0.01 and a log2 fold change above 5 up to day 15 being required. Each bulk clonotype received a CD4 or CD8 identity based on whether the sequenced CD4 or CD8 repertoire contained that clonotype at higher abundance. Clones were called with MiXCR by TCRdb after fastp trimmed the public reads at Q25, and only in-frame beta chains were retained. CDR3 protein sequences are deduplicated, and each keeps its most common genes and DNA. TCRdb's processing, not the study's, gives the V and J calls here. The table for this sample lists roughly 500,000 distinct CDR3 sequences; 15% to 20% of them were counted only once. The top ten constitute more than 13% of the sample.

Reading the label with the study, this specimen's treatment or condition is: live attenuated yellow fever vaccine strain. At each blood-draw timepoint, two biological replicates of bulk PBMCs were obtained. A standard Ficoll-Paque protocol was used to isolate PBMCs from peripheral blood. TriZol was used to extract RNA from bulk PBMCs, from CD4 and CD8 fractions, and from dextramer-positive and dextramer-negative fractions. The V gene is TRBV29-1 and the J gene is TRBJ2-1; 8 bases in the junction line up with TRBD2. The specimen comprised PBMCs, sampled 15 days after the yellow fever booster vaccination. This receptor was taken from a man aged 30 to 39 who received the YFV17D yellow fever vaccine. The CDR3 amino acid sequence is: CSVQSPGTSNEQFF. The bases read TGCAGCGTTCAATCCCCTGGGACTAGTAATGAGCAGTTCTTC.